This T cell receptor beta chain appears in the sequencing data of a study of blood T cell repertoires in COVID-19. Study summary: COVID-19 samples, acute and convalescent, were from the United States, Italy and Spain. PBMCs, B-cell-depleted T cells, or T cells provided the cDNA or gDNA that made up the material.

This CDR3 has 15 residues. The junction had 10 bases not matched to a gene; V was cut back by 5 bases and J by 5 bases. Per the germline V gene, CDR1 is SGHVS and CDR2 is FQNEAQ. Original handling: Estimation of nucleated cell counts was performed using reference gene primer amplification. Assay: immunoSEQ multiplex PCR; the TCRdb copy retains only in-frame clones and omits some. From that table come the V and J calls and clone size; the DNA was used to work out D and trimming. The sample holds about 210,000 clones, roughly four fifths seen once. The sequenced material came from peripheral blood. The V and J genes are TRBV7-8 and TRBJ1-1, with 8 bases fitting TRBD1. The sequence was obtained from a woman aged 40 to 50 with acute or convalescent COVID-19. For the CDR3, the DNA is TGTGCCAGCAGCCAGGACAGGGTTGTTCGGACTGAAGCTTTCTTT. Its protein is CASSQDRVVRTEAFF.